The T cell receptor (beta chain) described here comes from a study of Tregs in tolerant kidney transplant recipients. Per germline, CDR1 SGHAT and CDR2 FQNNGV. The CDR3 consists of 17 residues. V lost 6 bases to trimming and J lost 1 base; unmatched junction nucleotides: 13. Sequencing used immunoSEQ multiplex PCR; TCRdb keeps in-frame clones, though not all of them. The sample has about 69,000 clones; around nine tenths are singletons. This material consisted of CD4+ T cells from blood, taken before the transplant. The chain employs TRBV11-2 and TRBJ1-2; 8 nucleotides line up with TRBD1. This TCR came from a human donor who received a combined kidney and bone marrow transplant. The CDR3 reads CASSYPPGTGYNYGYTF. Here the CDR3 DNA reads TGTGCCAGCAGTTACCCCCCCGGGACAGGTTATAACTATGGCTACACCTTC.